These 32 T cell receptor beta chains share one sample of origin, sequenced in a study of blood T cell repertoires in COVID-19. Sequencing used immunoSEQ multiplex PCR; TCRdb keeps in-frame clones, though not all of them. The sample holds approximately 300,000 clones, 70% to 90% seen once. Source material: PBMCs or T cells enriched from blood (not recorded which). These receptors all stem from a young woman who had recovered from COVID-19.

The rearrangement joins TRBV27 to TRBJ2-2; D is unclear. V shed 5 bases and J shed 4 bases, with 17 bases lying between them. CDR1 is MNHEY, CDR2 SMNVEV, per germline (reference sequence). The CDR3 length is 16 residues. The CDR3 bases are TGTGCCAGCAGTCCCCGGTTAACCTCGGGCACCGGGGAGCTGTTTTTT. It specifies CASSPRLTSGTGELFF.

The J gene is TRBJ2-7, the V gene TRBV11-2; TRBD1 matches at 7 bases. With 6 bases clipped from V and 1 base from J, the junction kept 9 bases outside the gene matches. This CDR3 region has 15 residues. The germline gives CDR1 SGHAT, CDR2 FQNNGV. CDR3 loop: CASSYDRVGSYEQYF. For the CDR3, the DNA is TGTGCCAGCAGTTACGACAGGGTGGGTTCCTACGAGCAGTACTTC.

This clone was seen only once. The V and J genes are TRBV4-1 and TRBJ2-2; 14 bases are shared with TRBD2. Germline V gene lookup returns CDR1 MGHRA and CDR2 YSYEKL. J gave up 4 bases and V 8 bases, and 18 bases lay outside the gene matches. The CDR3 runs 20 residues. CDR3 loop: CASRSPGLAGEQAFTGELFF. CDR3 DNA: TGCGCCAGCCGATCCCCGGGACTAGCGGGAGAGCAAGCTTTCACCGGGGAGCTGTTTTTT.

The gene calls are TRBV9 and TRBJ2-6, with 8 bases fitting TRBD2. CDR3 length equals 17 residues. V was pared by 2 bases and J by 0 bases, with 4 bases of the junction left unmatched. Germline CDR1 is SGDLS and CDR2 is YYNGEE. The DNA for the CDR3 is TGTGCCAGCAGCGTCCTAGCGGGTTTCTCTGGGGCCAACGTCCTGACTTTC. As protein: CASSVLAGFSGANVLTF.

In regard to this clone: Other DNA sequences in this sample translate to the same CDR3. The rearrangement joins TRBV9 to TRBJ1-6, with 10 bases identical to TRBD1. V shed 3 bases and J 7 bases; nucleotides not matched to a gene: 4. Per germline, CDR1 SGDLS and CDR2 YYNGEE. CDR3 length: 15 residues. CDR3 protein: CASSGGQGGNSPLHF. The CDR3 nucleotides are TGTGCCAGCAGCGGCGGACAGGGGGGCAATTCACCCCTCCACTTT.

The V and J genes are TRBV7-3 and TRBJ1-1; D is unclear. V dropped 4 bases and J dropped 5 bases, with 11 bases sitting between them. The CDR3 is 13 amino acids. The germline V gene encodes CDR1 SGHTA and CDR2 FQGTGA. The CDR3 nucleotides read TGTGCCAGCAGCTCCACCGTGGAGACTGAAGCTTTCTTT. Translating it yields CASSSTVETEAFF.

The J gene is TRBJ2-7, the V gene TRBV5-1, with TRBD1 matching 7 bases. J was trimmed by 0 bases and V by 1 base; bases with no gene match: 4. Germline lookup yields CDR1 SGHRS and CDR2 YFSETQ. This CDR3 spans 15 amino acids. CDR3 nucleotide sequence: TGCGCCAGCAGCTTGCGTCAGGGGGACTCCTACGAGCAGTACTTC. Translation: CASSLRQGDSYEQYF.

Here the CDR3 DNA reads TGTGCCAGCAGCGTAGAAGATAGCTCCTACAATGAGCAGTTCTTC. Its protein is CASSVEDSSYNEQFF. The V and J genes are TRBV9 and TRBJ2-1; no firm D call. The CDR3 has 15 amino acids. Germline V gene sequence: CDR1 SGDLS, CDR2 YYNGEE. The V end was cut by 0 bases, the J end by 0 bases, with 7 bases between. The variable domain in full, with the rest retrieved from reference TRBV9 and TRBJ2-1, is DSGVTQTPKHLITATGQRVTLRCSPRSGDLSVYWYQQSLDQGLQFLIQYYNGEERAKGNILERFSAQQFPDLHSELNLSSLELGDSALYFCASSVEDSSYNEQFFGPGTRLTVL.

The genes are TRBV15 and TRBJ2-3; TRBD2 aligns across 14 bases. The V gene end was trimmed by 0 bases and the J gene end by 0 bases; junction bases not matched to a gene: 5. The CDR3 spans 19 residues. The germline gives CDR1 LNHNV, CDR2 YYDKDF (reference sequence). CDR3: CATSRDHGLAGGSTDTQYF. CDR3 coding DNA: TGTGCCACCAGCAGAGATCATGGACTAGCGGGGGGTAGCACAGATACGCAGTATTTT.

The rearrangement joins TRBV27 to TRBJ2-7; 10 bases are shared with TRBD1. V trimming: 5 bases; J trimming: 0 bases; junction bases outside the gene matches: 13. The CDR3 is 18 residues long. The germline gives CDR1 MNHEY, CDR2 SMNVEV (reference sequence). CDR3 bases: TGTGCCAGCAGTCGACCGCTGATGACAGGGGGCCTCTCCTACGAGCAGTACTTC. Translated: CASSRPLMTGGLSYEQYF.

This clone showed up just once. The chain is built from TRBV2 and TRBJ2-7, with unresolved D. V dropped 3 bases and J dropped 3 bases, with 9 bases sitting between them. The CDR3 covers 13 residues. The germline gives CDR1 SNHLY, CDR2 FYNNEI. CDR3 sequence (DNA): TGTGCCAGCAGTGATATCCCGAGCTACGAGCAGTACTTC. This codes for CASSDIPSYEQYF.

The chain has TRBV5-4 and TRBJ2-1; TRBD2 might be the D (5 bases). V shed 1 base and J shed 0 bases, with 8 bases lying between them. The CDR3 is 15 amino acids. Looked up from germline, CDR1 is SGHNT and CDR2 is YYREEE (reference sequence). The CDR3 DNA reads TGTGCCAGCAGCTTGAGTAGCGTCTCCTACAATGAGCAGTTCTTC. Its protein is CASSLSSVSYNEQFF.

The V call is TRBV29-1, the J call TRBJ1-5; TRBD1 matches at 9 bases. After removal of 6 bases from V and 5 bases from J, the junction contained 5 bases not matched to a gene. This CDR3 has 13 amino acids. The germline V gene encodes CDR1 SQVTM and CDR2 ANQGSEA. The CDR3 region has the DNA TGCAGCGTCAGGGGACAGGGCGATCAGCCCCAGCATTTT. Its protein is CSVRGQGDQPQHF. The whole variable domain, filled in from reference TRBV29-1 and TRBJ1-5, reads SAVISQKPSRDICQRGTSLTIQCQVDSQVTMMFWYRQQPGQSLTLIATANQGSEATYESGFVIDKFPISRPNLTFSTLTVSNMSPEDSSIYLCSVRGQGDQPQHFGDGTRLSIL.

The rearrangement uses TRBV7-9 and TRBJ1-2; 8 nucleotides agree with TRBD1. The V gene's germline CDR1 is SEHNR and CDR2 FQNEAQ (reference sequence). The ends lost 5 bases at V and 0 bases at J; junction bases unmatched: 5. The CDR3 has 15 amino acids. In nucleotides, the CDR3 is TGTGCCAGCAGCCCAGGGGACAGGCCTAACTATGGCTACACCTTC. It codes for CASSPGDRPNYGYTF.

V and J are TRBV30 and TRBJ1-1; 7 bases are shared with TRBD1. Trimming at V came to 8 bases and at J to 0 bases, leaving 6 bases not matched to a gene. Germline V gives CDR1 GTSNPN, CDR2 SVGIG (reference sequence). The CDR3 loop spans 13 amino acids. CDR3 sequence reads: CARRQGLNTEAFF. Here the CDR3 DNA reads TGTGCCCGTCGACAGGGCCTGAACACTGAAGCTTTCTTT.

The chain joins TRBV7-9 to TRBJ1-1; 9 nucleotides line up with TRBD1. The trim removed 7 bases at V and 0 bases at J, leaving 6 bases unmatched. Per germline, CDR1 SEHNR and CDR2 FQNEAQ (reference sequence). This CDR3 contains 15 residues. CDR3 protein: CASTRRDRVNTEAFF. DNA for the CDR3: TGTGCCAGCACCCGACGGGACAGGGTGAACACTGAAGCTTTCTTT.

The chain recombines TRBV7-8 with TRBJ1-5, with D possibly being TRBD1 (5 bases). Germline CDR1 and CDR2: SGHVS and FQNEAQ. V shed 1 base and J shed 3 bases, with 10 bases lying between them. The length of the CDR3 is 15 residues. CDR3: CASSLDRTTNQPQHF. The CDR3 DNA follows: TGTGCCAGCAGCTTAGATAGGACAACCAATCAGCCCCAGCATTTT.

V and J are TRBV5-5 and TRBJ1-2; 7 nucleotides match TRBD1. The trim removed 0 bases at V and 5 bases at J, leaving 10 bases unmatched. The CDR3 length is 16 residues. Germline V gives CDR1 SGHKS, CDR2 YYEKEE (reference sequence). The CDR3 sequence: CASSLARQGMMYGYTF. CDR3 bases: TGTGCCAGCAGCTTGGCCAGACAGGGTATGATGTATGGCTACACCTTC.

CDR3 sequence reads: CASSLGWEVNTEAFF. CDR3 bases: TGTGCCAGCAGCTTAGGCTGGGAGGTGAACACTGAAGCTTTCTTT. This rearrangement joins TRBV7-9 to TRBJ1-1, with D hard to call. This CDR3 comprises 15 residues. V was shortened by 1 base and J by 0 bases, with 9 bases between the two germline ends. Germline values: CDR1 SEHNR, CDR2 FQNEAQ (reference sequence).

The chain couples TRBV13 to TRBJ1-1, with 9 bases matching TRBD1. Germline loops: CDR1 PRHDT, CDR2 FYEKMQ (reference sequence). V trimming: 5 bases; J trimming: 5 bases; junction bases outside the gene matches: 15. CDR3 length equals 17 residues. CDR3 DNA sequence: TGTGCCAGCAGCACCTGGACAGGGGTAATCGTGAGGACTGAAGCTTTCTTT. Translated: CASSTWTGVIVRTEAFF. Together with reference TRBV13 and TRBJ1-1, the CDR3 gives the full variable domain: AAGVIQSPRHLIKEKRETATLKCYPIPRHDTVYWYQQGPGQDPQFLISFYEKMQSDKGSIPDRFSAQQFSDYHSELNMSSLELGDSALYFCASSTWTGVIVRTEAFFGQGTRLTVV.

This chain links TRBV9 with TRBJ2-2; 11 bases are a match to TRBD2. This CDR3 contains 16 residues. CDR1 SGDLS and CDR2 YYNGEE come from the germline V gene. V shed 3 bases and J 6 bases; nucleotides not matched to a gene: 7. CDR3 protein: CASSAPTSGDSGELFF. CDR3 coding DNA: TGTGCCAGCAGCGCTCCGACTAGCGGGGATTCCGGGGAGCTGTTTTTT.

The rearrangement joins TRBV2 to TRBJ1-2; D remains unclear. The CDR3 totals 14 residues. Germline V gene data show CDR1 as SNHLY and CDR2 as FYNNEI. V lost 7 bases, J lost 2 bases, and 14 bases lay in between. The CDR3 DNA reads as TGTGCCAGCAAGATTAGCGTCAGAAACTATGGCTACACCTTC. Its translation: CASKISVRNYGYTF.

The CDR3 DNA is TGTGCCAGCAGCCAAGGGAGGCTATACAATGAGCAGTTCTTC. This codes for CASSQGRLYNEQFF. J is TRBJ2-1 and V is TRBV3-1 (or the pseudogene TRBV3-2); weak D call: TRBD2 (5 bases). This CDR3 region has 14 residues. CDR1 and CDR2 (germline): LGHDT, YNNKEL (reference sequence). The V end was cut by 1 base, the J end by 4 bases, with 8 bases between.

The chain has TRBV28 and TRBJ1-4; TRBD1 agrees at 7 bases. Unmatched junction bases numbered 16, after V lost 1 base and J lost 5 bases. CDR3 length equals 19 residues. Germline values: CDR1 MDHEN, CDR2 SYDVKM. The DNA for the CDR3 is TGTGCCAGCAGTTTATTTCTGACAGGGCGGTCTTTGGGGAATGAAAAACTGTTTTTT. Its protein is CASSLFLTGRSLGNEKLFF.

The chain is built from TRBV4-1 and TRBJ2-1; no clear D. With 1 base removed from V and 6 bases from J, the gap between germline ends came to 10 bases. The CDR3 spans 14 residues. Germline CDR1 and CDR2: MGHRA and YSYEKL. CDR3 loop: CASSQVRLSNEQFF. In DNA, the CDR3 is TGCGCCAGCAGCCAAGTCCGACTCTCCAATGAGCAGTTCTTC.

The rearrangement links TRBV18 to TRBJ1-1; the D is unclear. CDR1 is KGHSH, CDR2 LQKENI, per germline. V was cut by 0 bases and J by 7 bases, with 6 bases left in between. The CDR3 length is 12 residues. CDR3 amino acids: CASSPPAGEAFF. CDR3 nucleotide sequence: TGTGCCAGCTCACCACCGGCGGGTGAAGCTTTCTTT.

The CDR3 loop is CATQSEGPTDTQYF. CDR3 coding DNA: TGCGCCACCCAGAGTGAGGGCCCCACAGATACGCAGTATTTT. The genes are TRBV10-2 and TRBJ2-3; tentative D call: TRBD2 (5 bases). CDR1 and CDR2 (germline): WSHSY, SAAADI. With 10 bases removed from V and 2 bases from J, the gap between germline ends came to 16 bases. CDR3 size: 14 residues.

The chain combines TRBV11-2 with TRBJ2-5; possibly TRBD1 for D (6 bases). Germline CDR1 SGHAT, CDR2 FQNNGV. The CDR3 is 13 residues long. V dropped 4 bases and J dropped 4 bases, with 10 bases sitting between them. The CDR3 DNA follows: TGTGCCAGCAGCTGGGCAGGGGCAGAGACCCAGTACTTC. Amino acids: CASSWAGAETQYF. Full variable domain (missing parts from reference TRBV11-2 and TRBJ2-5): EAGVAQSPRYKIIEKRQSVAFWCNPISGHATLYWYQQILGQGPKLLIQFQNNGVVDDSQLPKDRFSAERLKGVDSTLKIQPAKLEDSAVYLCASSWAGAETQYFGPGTRLLVL.

The chain joins TRBV6-5 to TRBJ1-2; D gene ambiguous. This CDR3 has 15 amino acids. V was clipped by 6 bases and J by 2 bases, with 16 bases between them. The germline V gene has CDR1 MNHEY and CDR2 SVGAGI. The CDR3 spells CASRSNSRVNYGYTF. The CDR3 coding sequence is TGTGCCAGCAGGTCTAACAGCCGAGTAAACTATGGCTACACCTTC.

This chain joins TRBV28 and TRBJ2-1; 10 bases are a match to TRBD1. The CDR3 runs to 16 residues. Germline assignment: CDR1 MDHEN and CDR2 SYDVKM. Unmatched junction bases numbered 13, after V lost 7 bases and J lost 7 bases. CDR3 nucleotide sequence: TGTGCCAGCAACAAGGTGGGGGACAGGGGTGCAAATGAGCAGTTCTTC. Translated, it gives CASNKVGDRGANEQFF. The full variable domain, its missing parts supplied by reference TRBV28 and TRBJ2-1, is DVKVTQSSRYLVKRTGEKVFLECVQDMDHENMFWYRQDPGLGLRLIYFSYDVKMKEKGDIPEGYSVSREKKERFSLILESASTNQTSMYLCASNKVGDRGANEQFFGPGTRLTVL.

This sequence joins TRBV2 and TRBJ1-2, with D perhaps matching TRBD1 (6 bases). Deletions cut 7 bases from V and 3 bases from J, with 12 bases between. There are 13 residues in the CDR3. Germline V gene sequence: CDR1 SNHLY, CDR2 FYNNEI. The CDR3 nucleotides are TGTGCCAGCATACCCGGGACATACTATGGCTACACCTTC. Protein sequence: CASIPGTYYGYTF.

The chain joins TRBV10-3 to TRBJ1-5, with unresolved D. V was cut by 4 bases and J by 4 bases, with 8 bases left in between. This CDR3 is built from 13 residues. Germline loops: CDR1 ENHRY, CDR2 SYGVKD. CDR3 nucleotides: TGTGCCATCAGTGCGGAGGAAAATCAGCCCCAGCATTTT. This encodes CAISAEENQPQHF.